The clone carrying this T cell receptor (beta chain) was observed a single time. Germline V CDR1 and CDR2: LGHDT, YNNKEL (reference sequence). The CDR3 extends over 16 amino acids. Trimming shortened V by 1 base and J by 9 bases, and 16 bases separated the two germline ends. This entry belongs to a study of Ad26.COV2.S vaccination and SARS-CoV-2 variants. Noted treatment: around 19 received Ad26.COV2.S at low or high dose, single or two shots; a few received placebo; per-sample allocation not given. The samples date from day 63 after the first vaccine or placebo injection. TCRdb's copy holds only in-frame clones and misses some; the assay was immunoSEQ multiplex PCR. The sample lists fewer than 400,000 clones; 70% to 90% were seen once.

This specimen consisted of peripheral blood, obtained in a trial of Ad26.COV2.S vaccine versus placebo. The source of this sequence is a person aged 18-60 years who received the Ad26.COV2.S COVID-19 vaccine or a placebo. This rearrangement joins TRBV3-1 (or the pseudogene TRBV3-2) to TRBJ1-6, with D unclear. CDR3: CASSQASGRAGSPLHF. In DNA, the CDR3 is TGTGCCAGCAGCCAAGCTTCAGGCCGTGCAGGTTCACCCCTCCACTTT.